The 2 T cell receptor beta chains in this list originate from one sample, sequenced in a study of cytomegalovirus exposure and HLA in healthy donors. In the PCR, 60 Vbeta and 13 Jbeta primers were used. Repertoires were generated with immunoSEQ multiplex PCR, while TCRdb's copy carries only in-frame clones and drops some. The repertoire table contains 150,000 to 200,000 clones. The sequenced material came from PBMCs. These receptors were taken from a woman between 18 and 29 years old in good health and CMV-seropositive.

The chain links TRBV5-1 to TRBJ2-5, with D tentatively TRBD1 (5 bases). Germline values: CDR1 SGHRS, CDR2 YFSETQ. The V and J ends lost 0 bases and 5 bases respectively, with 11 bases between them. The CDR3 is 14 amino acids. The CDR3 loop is CASSLVLGVETQYF. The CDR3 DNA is TGCGCCAGCAGCTTGGTCCTAGGGGTGGAGACCCAGTACTTC.

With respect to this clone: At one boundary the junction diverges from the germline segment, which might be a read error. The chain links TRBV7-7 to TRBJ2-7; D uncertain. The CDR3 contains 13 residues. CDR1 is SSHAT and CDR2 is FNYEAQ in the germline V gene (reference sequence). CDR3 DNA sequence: TGTGCTAGCAGCCCCGGTGGTTCCTACGAGCAGTACTTC. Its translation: CASSPGGSYEQYF.